The clone carrying this T cell receptor beta chain was seen only a few times. The antigen is not known. TCRdb recomputed calls from the reads with MiXCR, one row per CDR3 protein. Of about 46,000 distinct CDR3 sequences in the sample, 15% to 25% were seen once. This entry is derived from a study of T cell repertoires in cytomegalovirus infection. Study-wide background: Researchers turned to recently identified HLA-C-restricted CMV epitopes as well as well-studied HLA-B-restricted ones. The public TCR beta signatures pointed to both CMV infection and matching HLA type.

There are 19 residues in the CDR3. J was trimmed by 0 bases and V by 5 bases; bases with no gene match: 13. CDR1 is MNHEY, CDR2 SVGEGT, per germline. The J gene is TRBJ1-5, the V gene TRBV6-2 or TRBV6-3; 10 nucleotides agree with TRBD1. This specimen was CD8+ T cells from cultured PBMCs, taken from culture after CMV antigen stimulation. The receptor's source is a human donor in good health (CMV status not recorded). Some clones in this sample may be carry-over from other donors' samples. The chain's CDR3 is CASSPRPDRGIDSNQPQHF. The CDR3 coding sequence is TGTGCCAGCAGTCCTCGTCCGGACAGGGGGATCGATAGCAATCAGCCCCAGCATTTT.